This T cell receptor (beta chain) was captured by sequencing in a study of T cell clusters in autoimmune cytopenias. Some 38,000 genome equivalents of blood DNA were amplified for TRB. TRB was amplified by touch-down multiplex PCR, primer pools A and B combined. TCRdb re-called the multiplex PCR reads; one entry per CDR3 protein, DNA not given. Recorded here are under 13,000 distinct CDR3 sequences; the top ten clones represent 30% to 40%. This CDR3 spans 14 amino acids. Germline V gives CDR1 SGHVS, CDR2 FNYEAQ. These data also featured in a second study, about T cell repertoires in aging, cancer and after chemotherapy. In that study: Clear clonal overlap appeared across healthy donor samples taken over several months to years. Age-matched healthy donors had significantly more diverse, less clonal blood TCR repertoires than untreated cancer patients. Rebound thymic output was suggested by rising median generation probability during chemotherapy in each cancer cohort. No conclusions about immunological memory after chemotherapy can be drawn from the repertoire data.

The specimen was peripheral blood. This TCR was sampled from a human donor in good health. This rearrangement joins TRBV7-6 to TRBJ2-3; TCRdb indicates TRBD2, and absent DNA this call remains unverified. The CDR3 here is CASSPGALTDTQYF.